This T cell receptor beta chain was sequenced in a study of PD-L1 blockade in urothelial cancer. Study information: Analyses were performed on blood at 3 weeks after treatment start (the second dose) and at 6 weeks. Specimens of blood held a median count of approximately 150,000 T cells. Regarding the study as a whole: Durable-benefit cases showed more tumor-associated blood clone expansion at 3 weeks.

Repertoires were generated with immunoSEQ multiplex PCR, while TCRdb's copy carries only in-frame clones and drops some. The sample holds approximately 70,000 clones, about 89% seen once. Disease in patients was locally advanced or metastatic urothelial carcinoma. About this clone itself: Its antigen is not identified.

V dropped 3 bases and J dropped 4; count of bases not matched to a gene: 7. The germline V gene has CDR1 SGHNT and CDR2 YYREEE (reference sequence). The CDR3 consists of 16 residues. Sequencing was performed on PBMCs, taken around atezolizumab (anti-PD-L1) treatment. This clonotype was sampled from a man in his 60s with urothelial cancer. The chain joins TRBV5-4 to TRBJ2-2; TRBD2 matches 9 bases. CDR3 nucleotides: TGTGCCAGCAGCTCGGGGCGGGGGGGGCGCACCGGGGAGCTGTTTTTT. As protein: CASSSGRGGRTGELFF.